This T cell receptor (beta chain) was obtained from a study of shared clonotypes between healthy human individuals. Study-wide results and caveats: Approximately 5.1% was the fraction of naive CD4 clonotypes found shared across a few donors.

About this clone: Antigen specificity is unknown.

Data came from immunoSEQ multiplex PCR; TCRdb stores just in-frame clones and leaves some out. This sample has some 1,600,000 clones, with roughly 98% found just once. The germline V gene encodes CDR1 SEHNR and CDR2 FQNEAQ (reference sequence). The CDR3 loop spans 13 amino acids. The V end was cut by 3 bases, the J end by 3 bases, with 6 bases between. J is TRBJ2-4 and V is TRBV7-9; the D is unclear. The clonotype was recovered from a man aged 30 to 45 in good health. Input material: naive CD4+ T cells sorted from blood. The subset is: CD45RA+ positively selected. The chain's CDR3 is CASSFDVKNIQYF. CDR3 bases: TGTGCCAGCAGCTTCGACGTCAAAAACATTCAGTACTTC.